This passage covers 7 T cell receptor beta chains from one sample sequenced in a study of a mutant IDH1 vaccine in newly diagnosed glioma. Profiled with immunoSEQ multiplex PCR; TCRdb holds only in-frame clones, not every one. Of roughly 39,000 clones in the sample, about four fifths were seen once. Noted time point: week 5, during vaccination. Vaccinated patients received 300 ug of mutant IDH1 20-mer peptide per dose, with topical imiquimod. The antigens for these receptors are not known. The material sequenced was PBMCs, taken from a glioma patient whose treatment included an IDH1 peptide vaccine. All receptors come from a man aged 40-49 years with glioma.

V is TRBV19 and J is TRBJ1-2; 7 bases fit TRBD1. Germline CDR1 LNHDA, CDR2 SQIVND (reference sequence). This CDR3 region has 16 residues. The junction had 9 bases not matched to a gene; V was cut back by 5 bases and J by 0 bases. Here the CDR3 reads CASSSPSTGPNYGYTF. The DNA of the CDR3 is TGTGCCAGTAGTTCCCCCTCGACAGGGCCTAACTATGGCTACACCTTC.

The V and J genes are TRBV19 and TRBJ1-2; tentatively, D is TRBD1 (6 bases). V was cut by 0 bases and J by 0 bases, with 8 bases left in between. The CDR3 is 15 residues long. Germline assignment: CDR1 LNHDA and CDR2 SQIVND (reference sequence). The CDR3 DNA is TGTGCCAGTAGTATAGATCGACAGGCTAACTATGGCTACACCTTC. Translated: CASSIDRQANYGYTF. Complete variable domain (other parts from reference TRBV19 and TRBJ1-2): DGGITQSPKYLFRKEGQNVTLSCEQNLNHDAMYWYRQDPGQGLRLIYYSQIVNDFQKGDIAEGYSVSREKKESFPLTVTSAQKNPTAFYLCASSIDRQANYGYTFGSGTRLTVV.

In this sample, this clone turned up a few times. This rearrangement joins TRBV4-2 to TRBJ2-5; possible D gene TRBD2, 6 bases. This CDR3 contains 16 residues. V lost 1 base to trimming and J lost 3 bases, with 15 bases between them. Germline V gives CDR1 LGHNA, CDR2 YNFKEQ. DNA for the CDR3: TGTGCCAGCAGCCAAGCCCGCGGGACGCCCAAAGAGACCCAGTACTTC. Its translation: CASSQARGTPKETQYF.

The gene calls are TRBV6-5 and TRBJ2-7; possibly TRBD2 for D (7 bases). V lost 7 bases to trimming and J lost 1 base, with 17 bases between them. The CDR3 is made up of 15 amino acids. Germline V gene sequence: CDR1 MNHEY, CDR2 SVGAGI. This chain's CDR3 is CASTGRGAKSYEQYF. CDR3 sequence (DNA): TGTGCCAGCACTGGTCGGGGGGCCAAGTCCTACGAGCAGTACTTC.

The chain has TRBV5-1 and TRBJ1-5; 7 bases map to TRBD1. CDR1 is SGHRS, CDR2 YFSETQ, per germline. Losses at the gene ends were 5 bases for V and 2 bases for J; bases not matched to a gene: 7. This CDR3 is built from 15 residues. The CDR3 DNA sequence: TGCGCCAGCAGTTACAGGGGCGACGGCAATCAGCCCCAGCATTTT. It yields the protein CASSYRGDGNQPQHF. Together with reference TRBV5-1 and TRBJ1-5, the CDR3 gives the full variable domain: KAGVTQTPRYLIKTRGQQVTLSCSPISGHRSVSWYQQTPGQGLQFLFEYFSETQRNKGNFPGRFSGRQFSNSRSEMNVSTLELGDSALYLCASSYRGDGNQPQHFGDGTRLSIL.

The V and J genes are TRBV4-2 and TRBJ2-7; no firm D call. This CDR3 spans 15 amino acids. Trimming removed 0 bases from V and 3 bases from J, with 12 bases in between. The V gene's germline CDR1 is LGHNA and CDR2 YNFKEQ. In nucleotides, the CDR3 is TGTGCCAGCAGCCAAGAGGCTAATACCATCTACGAGCAGTACTTC. Protein: CASSQEANTIYEQYF.

V is TRBV7-9 and J is TRBJ1-2; TRBD1 might be the D (5 bases). CDR3 size: 13 residues. V lost 3 bases and J lost 0, with 5 bases in between. Germline V gene lookup returns CDR1 SEHNR and CDR2 FQNEAQ (reference sequence). As DNA, the CDR3 is TGTGCCAGCAGCTTGGACACTAACTATGGCTACACCTTC. The encoded protein is CASSLDTNYGYTF.